The 28 T cell receptor beta chains in this list originate from one sample, sequenced in a study of blood T cell repertoires in COVID-19. The protocol was immunoSEQ multiplex PCR, while the TCRdb copy is restricted to in-frame clones and leaves out a portion. Here the sample spans roughly 30,000 clones, more than 80% being singletons. The sequenced material came from peripheral blood. These receptor sequences come from a human donor in a cohort sampled during active COVID-19.

The chain has TRBV5-1 and TRBJ1-1; 7 positions match TRBD1. CDR1 and CDR2 (germline): SGHRS, YFSETQ. V was clipped by 7 bases and J by 4 bases; unmatched bases: 7. CDR3 size: 13 residues. The DNA for the CDR3 is TGCGCCAGCCATAGGGACAGTGTCACTGAAGCTTTCTTT. Its protein product is CASHRDSVTEAFF.

In this sample, this clone turned up once. This chain uses TRBV7-9 with TRBJ2-1; D is unclear. The CDR3 is 11 residues long. Per the germline V gene, CDR1 is SEHNR and CDR2 is FQNEAQ (reference sequence). With 5 bases removed from V and 10 bases from J, the gap between germline ends came to 9 bases. DNA of the CDR3: TGTGCCAGCAGCCAGACATCCGAGCAGTTCTTC. Its translation: CASSQTSEQFF.

This chain uses TRBV18 with TRBJ1-5; 7 nucleotides match TRBD1. The CDR3 has 14 residues. V dropped 4 bases and J dropped 4; count of bases not matched to a gene: 4. The germline gives CDR1 KGHSH, CDR2 LQKENI. Here the CDR3 DNA reads TGTGCCAGCTCACTGACAGGGATTAATCAGCCCCAGCATTTT. Its protein product is CASSLTGINQPQHF.

The rearrangement joins TRBV5-1 to TRBJ2-5, with 9 positions matching TRBD1. The CDR3 consists of 16 residues. The V and J ends lost 4 bases and 1 base, in that order; junction bases with no gene match: 8. Germline CDR1 SGHRS, CDR2 YFSETQ. CDR3 nucleotide sequence: TGCGCCAGCAGCCGAGGGGGACAGGGCCTCCAAGAGACCCAGTACTTC. Protein product: CASSRGGQGLQETQYF.

The chain couples TRBV19 to TRBJ2-7, with 7 bases that match TRBD1. The CDR3 extends over 13 amino acids. V trimming: 8 bases; J trimming: 6 bases; junction bases outside the gene matches: 10. Germline CDR1 and CDR2: LNHDA and SQIVND (reference sequence). CDR3 protein: CASSPPDRAEQYF. Here the CDR3 DNA reads TGTGCCAGTTCTCCCCCCGACAGGGCCGAGCAGTACTTC.

CDR3 region: CASSLEGRYGNQPQHF. The CDR3, as DNA: TGTGCCAGCAGCTTAGAGGGGCGCTACGGCAATCAGCCCCAGCATTTT. V gene TRBV7-8 combines with J gene TRBJ1-5, with D possibly TRBD1 on 5 matching bases. CDR1 SGHVS and CDR2 FQNEAQ come from the germline V gene. This CDR3 comprises 16 residues. The ends were cut back, 1 base at V and 2 bases at J, with 12 bases in the middle. Looking up the rest from reference TRBV7-8 and TRBJ1-5 gives the full variable domain: GAGVSQSPRYKVAKRGQDVALRCDPISGHVSLFWYQQALGQGPEFLTYFQNEAQLDKSGLPSDRFFAERPEGSVSTLKIQRTQQEDSAVYLCASSLEGRYGNQPQHFGDGTRLSIL.

The chain couples TRBV28 to TRBJ1-4, with D unresolved. V was clipped by 2 bases and J by 3 bases, with 16 bases between them. In germline, CDR1 is MDHEN, CDR2 SYDVKM. The CDR3 has 17 residues. The CDR3 protein is CASSLVAIKQANEKLFF. CDR3 bases: TGTGCCAGCAGTTTAGTCGCTATTAAGCAGGCTAATGAAAAACTGTTTTTT.

The CDR3 protein is CASSFSGGGGGQETQYF. The DNA for the CDR3 is TGTGCCAGCAGCTTCTCAGGGGGCGGCGGAGGCCAAGAGACCCAGTACTTC. This sequence joins TRBV11-3 and TRBJ2-5, with 8 bases fitting TRBD1. Germline CDR1 SGHNT, CDR2 YENEEA. V trimming: 3 bases; J trimming: 1 base; junction bases outside the gene matches: 10. This CDR3 is built from 17 residues.

The J gene is TRBJ1-5, the V gene TRBV6-5; TRBD1 agrees at 8 bases. The germline CDR1 and CDR2 sequences are MNHEY and SVGAGI. Trimming cost V 6 bases and J 0 bases; bases outside gene matches: 4. This CDR3 contains 15 residues. The CDR3 spells CASRQTGDSNQPQHF. The CDR3 bases are TGTGCCAGCAGGCAGACAGGGGATAGCAATCAGCCCCAGCATTTT.

The J gene is TRBJ2-3, the V gene TRBV5-1; a possible D gene is TRBD1 (6 bases). The CDR3 contains 14 residues. The V and J ends lost 1 base and 0 bases respectively, with 6 bases between them. From germline, CDR1 is SGHRS and CDR2 YFSETQ. Here the CDR3 reads CASSLTGSTDTQYF. CDR3 DNA sequence: TGCGCCAGCAGCTTGACAGGGAGCACAGATACGCAGTATTTT.

Only one count was recorded for this clone. This chain connects TRBV5-6 to TRBJ1-1; possible D gene TRBD1, 5 bases. The CDR3 is 14 residues long. CDR1 and CDR2 from the germline V gene are SGHDT and YYEEEE. Deletions cut 5 bases from V and 5 bases from J, with 16 bases between. CDR3 region: CASRRQFGRTEAFF. The CDR3 bases are TGTGCCAGCAGAAGACAGTTCGGGAGGACTGAAGCTTTCTTT. Together with reference TRBV5-6 and TRBJ1-1, the CDR3 gives the full variable domain: DAGVTQSPTHLIKTRGQQVTLRCSPKSGHDTVSWYQQALGQGPQFIFQYYEEEERQRGNFPDRFSGHQFPNYSSELNVNALLLGDSALYLCASRRQFGRTEAFFGQGTRLTVV.

This sequence joins TRBV9 and TRBJ2-7; weak D call: TRBD2 (6 bases). The V gene lost 2 bases and the J gene lost 6 bases, with 18 bases spanning the gap. Germline V gene data show CDR1 as SGDLS and CDR2 as YYNGEE. The CDR3 runs 15 residues. CDR3 sequence reads: CASSVSGGTGSEQYF. CDR3 nucleotides: TGTGCCAGCAGCGTCTCCGGGGGTACGGGGTCCGAGCAGTACTTC.

The rearrangement links TRBV6-1 to TRBJ2-1; D ambiguous. Germline V gene lookup returns CDR1 MNHNS and CDR2 SASEGT. There are 13 residues in the CDR3. Trimming removed 3 bases from V and 2 bases from J, with 5 bases in between. The CDR3 sequence is CASSDFTYNEQFF. The CDR3 DNA reads TGTGCCAGCAGTGATTTCACCTACAATGAGCAGTTCTTC.

This chain links TRBV5-1 with TRBJ2-3, with 8 positions matching TRBD1. J lost 2 bases, V lost 4 bases, and 9 bases had no gene match. Germline-derived CDR1 and CDR2 are SGHRS and YFSETQ. The CDR3 is made up of 16 amino acids. CDR3 in amino acids: CASSPPTGEFTDTQYF. As DNA, the CDR3 is TGCGCCAGCAGCCCACCGACAGGGGAGTTCACAGATACGCAGTATTTT.

The rearrangement links TRBV5-4 to TRBJ2-2; possibly TRBD1 for D (6 bases). Trimming removed 5 bases from V and 1 base from J, with 15 bases in between. Germline values: CDR1 SGHNT, CDR2 YYREEE (reference sequence). The length of the CDR3 is 16 residues. Here the CDR3 reads CASRISPGQNTGELFF. Here the CDR3 DNA reads TGTGCCAGCAGAATAAGCCCGGGACAGAACACCGGGGAGCTGTTTTTT.

J is TRBJ1-4 and V is TRBV18; D possibly corresponds to TRBD1 (5 bases). V was cut by 4 bases and J by 3 bases, with 15 bases left in between. CDR1 KGHSH and CDR2 LQKENI come from the germline V gene. The CDR3 covers 16 residues. The CDR3 sequence is CASSRQNPQANEKLFF. The CDR3 DNA is TGTGCCAGCTCACGACAGAATCCGCAAGCTAATGAAAAACTGTTTTTT.

This clone was picked up one time. This chain connects TRBV27 to TRBJ2-1; D possibly corresponds to TRBD2 (5 bases). The CDR3 length is 11 residues. V was pared by 5 bases and J by 9 bases, with 8 bases between. From germline, CDR1 is MNHEY and CDR2 SMNVEV (reference sequence). The CDR3 sequence is CASSRTGEQFF. The CDR3 bases are TGTGCCAGCAGTAGGACTGGTGAGCAGTTCTTC.

This clone has a single count. This chain uses TRBV5-1 with TRBJ1-2, with D perhaps TRBD1 (5 bases). V was shortened by 0 bases and J by 4 bases, with 13 bases between the two germline ends. CDR3 length equals 15 residues. The germline V gene encodes CDR1 SGHRS and CDR2 YFSETQ. Written as DNA, the CDR3 is TGCGCCAGCAGCTTGGGCAGGGCGGAGAGCTATGGCTACACCTTC. Translated, it gives CASSLGRAESYGYTF.

The V call is TRBV5-1, the J call TRBJ2-5; TRBD2 matches 13 bases. J lost 0 bases, V lost 5 bases, and 7 bases had no gene match. This CDR3 has 17 residues. CDR1 and CDR2 from the germline V gene are SGHRS and YFSETQ. The CDR3 loop is CASSYGLAGDYQETQYF. The CDR3 DNA is TGCGCCAGCAGTTACGGACTAGCGGGGGACTACCAAGAGACCCAGTACTTC.

The V gene is TRBV5-1, the J gene TRBJ1-5, with 12 bases lining up with TRBD1. Germline-derived CDR1 and CDR2 are SGHRS and YFSETQ. The CDR3 sequence is 15 residues long. With 4 bases clipped from V and 8 bases from J, the junction kept 7 bases outside the gene matches. The CDR3 protein is CASSVAGTGGEPQHF. The CDR3 nucleotides read TGCGCCAGCAGCGTAGCCGGGACAGGGGGCGAGCCCCAGCATTTT.

The rearrangement joins TRBV3-1 (or the pseudogene TRBV3-2) to TRBJ2-1; 16 positions match TRBD2. Germline CDR1 is LGHDT and CDR2 is YNNKEL (reference sequence). The CDR3 extends over 14 amino acids. Losses at the gene ends were 6 bases for V and 10 bases for J; bases not matched to a gene: 3. The DNA for the CDR3 is TGTGCCAGCAGGGGGACTAGCGGGGGGGCAGAGCAGTTCTTC. Translated, it gives CASRGTSGGAEQFF.

This clone was seen only once. This chain uses TRBV11-2 with TRBJ2-2, with a possible D match to TRBD1 (6 bases). Between the trimmed V and J ends, which lost 3 bases and 7 bases, there was a span of 9 bases. There are 13 residues in the CDR3. Germline values: CDR1 SGHAT, CDR2 FQNNGV. DNA for the CDR3: TGTGCCAGCAGCTTGGGGGCGGTCGGGGAGCTGTTTTTT. Its translation is CASSLGAVGELFF.

V gene TRBV19 combines with J gene TRBJ2-5; the match to TRBD1 covers 7 bases. The CDR3 is 15 residues long. Germline CDR1 LNHDA, CDR2 SQIVND (reference sequence). Losses at the gene ends were 6 bases for V and 4 bases for J; bases not matched to a gene: 11. CDR3 nucleotide sequence: TGTGCCAGTAGACCCCACGGGCAGGGGGTAGAGACCCAGTACTTC. Protein sequence: CASRPHGQGVETQYF. Combining the CDR3 with reference TRBV19 and TRBJ2-5 gives the whole variable domain DGGITQSPKYLFRKEGQNVTLSCEQNLNHDAMYWYRQDPGQGLRLIYYSQIVNDFQKGDIAEGYSVSREKKESFPLTVTSAQKNPTAFYLCASRPHGQGVETQYFGPGTRLLVL.

This chain links TRBV2 with TRBJ2-7; D is possibly TRBD2 (6 bases). V lost 7 bases, J lost 5 bases, and 15 bases lay in between. The CDR3 has 13 amino acids. CDR1 and CDR2 from the germline V gene are SNHLY and FYNNEI. This CDR3 reads CASNRFGGDEQYF. CDR3 coding DNA: TGTGCCAGCAACCGGTTCGGGGGTGACGAGCAGTACTTC.

This rearrangement joins TRBV7-8 to TRBJ1-6, with TRBD1 matching over 7 bases. The V segment lost 3 bases and the J segment 5 bases; nucleotides outside the gene matches: 4. From germline, CDR1 is SGHVS and CDR2 FQNEAQ. This CDR3 is 15 amino acids long. CDR3 region: CASSFQGVNNSPLHF. The CDR3 DNA reads as TGTGCCAGCAGCTTTCAGGGGGTAAATAATTCACCCCTCCACTTT.

The genes are TRBV19 and TRBJ2-7, with no clear D. Germline V gene sequence: CDR1 LNHDA, CDR2 SQIVND (reference sequence). V was shortened by 2 bases and J by 1 base, with 6 bases between the two germline ends. The CDR3 has 13 residues. The CDR3 region has the DNA TGTGCCAGTAGTATACAGGTGTCCTACGAGCAGTACTTC. It encodes CASSIQVSYEQYF.

The chain recombines TRBV19 with TRBJ2-3; 8 nucleotides line up with TRBD2. Per the germline V gene, CDR1 is LNHDA and CDR2 is SQIVND (reference sequence). There are 15 residues in the CDR3. V dropped 5 bases and J dropped 3; count of bases not matched to a gene: 7. CDR3 amino acids: CASSPIQRGTDTQYF. CDR3 DNA: TGTGCCAGTAGTCCCATCCAGCGGGGGACAGATACGCAGTATTTT.

This clone is medium-sized. The chain is built from TRBV12-3 or TRBV12-4 and TRBJ1-3; D is possibly TRBD1 (5 bases). This CDR3 has 13 residues. V was clipped by 8 bases and J by 2 bases, with 10 bases between them. The DNA for the CDR3 is TGTGCCAGCCAGGGTCTTACTGGAAACACCATATATTTT. Its translation: CASQGLTGNTIYF.